The rows below give T cell receptor beta chains drawn from one sample of a study of siplizumab effects on memory and regulatory T cells. TCRdb's table, derived via immunoSEQ multiplex PCR, lists solely in-frame clones and lacks some. The table shows some 64,000 clones, with approximately 79% occurring only once. Sequenced sample: memory CD4+ T cells sorted from blood. Every receptor here comes from a human donor in good health. CDR3s include the opening cysteine and the closing phenylalanine or tryptophan. Each record gives: V gene, clone size, J gene, D gene, CDR3 DNA, CDR3 protein. D genes are given only for firm matches. Clone size, where shown, is once, few, many, or a class for clones that have expanded.

V gene: TRBV5-6
clone size: few
J gene: TRBJ2-1
D gene: TRBD2
CDR3 DNA: TGTGCCAGCAGCTTGAATGAGCGGGGGGCGGCCTACAATGAGCAGTTCTTC
CDR3 protein: CASSLNERGAAYNEQFF

V gene: TRBV18
clone size: .
J gene: TRBJ1-6
D gene: TRBD1
CDR3 DNA: TGTGCCAGCTCACCACAAAGACAGGGGGATTCACCCCTCCACTTT
CDR3 protein: CASSPQRQGDSPLHF

V gene: TRBV28
clone size: .
J gene: TRBJ2-1
D gene: .
CDR3 DNA: TGTGCCAGCAGTTTAGGGGGGGGGCGCAATGAGCAGTTCTTC
CDR3 protein: CASSLGGGRNEQFF

V gene: TRBV7-2
clone size: once
J gene: TRBJ2-7
D gene: .
CDR3 DNA: TGTGCCAGCAGCTTGGACAGAACCATTTCCTACGAGCAGTACTTC
CDR3 protein: CASSLDRTISYEQYF

V gene: TRBV14
clone size: .
J gene: TRBJ1-2
D gene: TRBD1
CDR3 DNA: TGTGCCAGCAGCTACGCCGGGACAGCTAACTATGGCTACACCTTC
CDR3 protein: CASSYAGTANYGYTF

V gene: TRBV30
clone size: medium-sized
J gene: TRBJ1-5
D gene: TRBD1
CDR3 DNA: TGTGCTTCAGACAGGGGCATGGGACAGCCCCAGCATTTT
CDR3 protein: CASDRGMGQPQHF

V gene: TRBV7-7
clone size: once
J gene: TRBJ1-1
D gene: .
CDR3 DNA: TGTGCCAGCAGCCCGGCAGGGAAAAACACTGAAGCTTTCTTT
CDR3 protein: CASSPAGKNTEAFF

V gene: TRBV5-4
clone size: few
J gene: TRBJ1-4
D gene: .
CDR3 DNA: TGTGCCAGCAGCTTGAACCGGAATGAAAAACTGTTTTTT
CDR3 protein: CASSLNRNEKLFF

V gene: TRBV13
clone size: .
J gene: TRBJ2-4
D gene: .
CDR3 DNA: TGTGCCAGCAGCACAAGGGATGCCAAAAACATTCAGTACTTC
CDR3 protein: CASSTRDAKNIQYF

V gene: TRBV16
clone size: .
J gene: TRBJ1-2
D gene: .
CDR3 DNA: TGTGCCAGCAGCCAAGGGGGCGCAGGTGGCTACACCTTC
CDR3 protein: CASSQGGAGGYTF

V gene: TRBV30
clone size: once
J gene: TRBJ2-1
D gene: TRBD2
CDR3 DNA: TGTGCCTGGAATCCCCCCTTAAGCGGGGGGTCCCCCAACTACAATGAGCAGTTCTTC
CDR3 protein: CAWNPPLSGGSPNYNEQFF

V gene: TRBV29-1
clone size: .
J gene: TRBJ1-5
D gene: TRBD1
CDR3 DNA: TGCAGCGTTATCGACAGGGTAGGACAGCCCCAGCATTTT
CDR3 protein: CSVIDRVGQPQHF

V gene: TRBV7-2
clone size: few
J gene: TRBJ1-2
D gene: .
CDR3 DNA: TGTGCCAGCAGCTTAGGGGTCAGCCTCTATGGCTACACCTTC
CDR3 protein: CASSLGVSLYGYTF

V gene: TRBV9
clone size: .
J gene: TRBJ2-2
D gene: TRBD2
CDR3 DNA: TGTGCCAGCGAGGGGACTAGCGGGGTCCGCGGGGAGCTGTTTTTT
CDR3 protein: CASEGTSGVRGELFF

V gene: TRBV6-5
clone size: .
J gene: TRBJ2-2
D gene: .
CDR3 DNA: TGTGCCAGCAGACAGTACACCGGGGAGCTGTTTTTT
CDR3 protein: CASRQYTGELFF

V gene: TRBV9
clone size: .
J gene: TRBJ2-5
D gene: TRBD2
CDR3 DNA: TGTGCCAGCAGCGCTGGACTAGCGGGGGAAGAGACCCAGTACTTC
CDR3 protein: CASSAGLAGEETQYF

V gene: TRBV1
clone size: .
J gene: TRBJ2-5
D gene: .
CDR3 DNA: TGCACCAGCAGCCAAACTAGCGGGACGGAAGAGACCCAGTACTTC
CDR3 protein: CTSSQTSGTEETQYF

V gene: TRBV10-3
clone size: .
J gene: TRBJ1-1
D gene: .
CDR3 DNA: TGTGCCATCAGTGAAGCTCAGGGGATAAACACTGAAGCTTTCTTT
CDR3 protein: CAISEAQGINTEAFF

V gene: TRBV5-3
clone size: .
J gene: TRBJ2-1
D gene: .
CDR3 DNA: TGTGCCAGAAGGTTAGCGGCCTCGATCCACAATGAGCAGTTCTTC
CDR3 protein: CARRLAASIHNEQFF

V gene: TRBV19
clone size: .
J gene: TRBJ2-1
D gene: .
CDR3 DNA: TGTGCCAGTAGTGCCTCGGGCCGGGATGAGCAGTTCTTC
CDR3 protein: CASSASGRDEQFF

V gene: TRBV14
clone size: few
J gene: TRBJ2-2
D gene: .
CDR3 DNA: TGTGCCAGCAGCTCCTTTTGGGACACCGGGGAGCTGTTTTTT
CDR3 protein: CASSSFWDTGELFF

V gene: TRBV10-3
clone size: .
J gene: TRBJ1-2
D gene: .
CDR3 DNA: TGTGCCATCAGTGAGTCGCCAGGGGTTGGCTATGGCTACACCTTC
CDR3 protein: CAISESPGVGYGYTF

V gene: TRBV19
clone size: .
J gene: TRBJ1-3
D gene: .
CDR3 DNA: TGTGCCAGTGCCCCGGCAGGGCGGATGAGCGGAAACACCATATATTTT
CDR3 protein: CASAPAGRMSGNTIYF

V gene: TRBV4-1
clone size: .
J gene: TRBJ1-4
D gene: TRBD1
CDR3 DNA: TGCGCCAGCAGCCTCAACATTCAGGGGGCTGATGAAAAACTGTTTTTT
CDR3 protein: CASSLNIQGADEKLFF

V gene: TRBV19
clone size: .
J gene: TRBJ2-5
D gene: .
CDR3 DNA: TGTGCCAGTAGTAATTGGAGGGGACTCCAAGAGACCCAGTACTTC
CDR3 protein: CASSNWRGLQETQYF

V gene: TRBV6-1
clone size: medium-sized
J gene: TRBJ1-1
D gene: .
CDR3 DNA: TGTGCCAGCAGTGAATTGCGGGGGAACACTGAAGCTTTCTTT
CDR3 protein: CASSELRGNTEAFF

V gene: TRBV18
clone size: .
J gene: TRBJ2-7
D gene: .
CDR3 DNA: TGTGCCAGCTCCCCGGGTTCGACAGCCTACGAGCAGTACTTC
CDR3 protein: CASSPGSTAYEQYF

V gene: TRBV12-5
clone size: .
J gene: TRBJ2-5
D gene: .
CDR3 DNA: TGTGCTAGTGGTTCACATCAGGAGACCCAGTACTTC
CDR3 protein: CASGSHQETQYF

V gene: TRBV10-3
clone size: .
J gene: TRBJ2-1
D gene: TRBD1
CDR3 DNA: TGTGCCACCCAAATGGGACAGGGAAACAATGAGCAGTTCTTC
CDR3 protein: CATQMGQGNNEQFF

V gene: TRBV5-1
clone size: .
J gene: TRBJ1-2
D gene: TRBD1
CDR3 DNA: TGCGCCAGCAGCCCGGGACAGGGGAACTATGGCTACACCTTC
CDR3 protein: CASSPGQGNYGYTF

V gene: TRBV4-3
clone size: .
J gene: TRBJ2-5
D gene: TRBD2
CDR3 DNA: TGCGCCAGCAGCCAAGATTGGGGGGGAAGGGGCCAGTACTTC
CDR3 protein: CASSQDWGGRGQYF

V gene: TRBV11-2
clone size: .
J gene: TRBJ2-6
D gene: .
CDR3 DNA: TGTGCCAGCAGTTTTACCCAGGGTTCTCCTGGGGCCAACGTCCTGACTTTC
CDR3 protein: CASSFTQGSPGANVLTF

V gene: TRBV6-1
clone size: few
J gene: TRBJ1-2
D gene: .
CDR3 DNA: TGTGCCAGCAGCCGGGACCTCAACTATGGCTACACCTTC
CDR3 protein: CASSRDLNYGYTF

V gene: TRBV6-5
clone size: .
J gene: TRBJ2-1
D gene: TRBD1
CDR3 DNA: TGTGCCAGTACGGACAGGCACAATGAGCAGTTCTTC
CDR3 protein: CASTDRHNEQFF

V gene: TRBV5-4
clone size: .
J gene: TRBJ2-4
D gene: .
CDR3 DNA: TGTGCCAGCAGTGGGGGGCGGGGGCTGGAAAACATTCAGTACTTC
CDR3 protein: CASSGGRGLENIQYF

V gene: TRBV27
clone size: .
J gene: TRBJ1-1
D gene: .
CDR3 DNA: TGTGCCAGCAGTTTAGGCAGTGTTTATAGATCTGAAGCTTTCTTT
CDR3 protein: CASSLGSVYRSEAFF

V gene: TRBV11-1
clone size: once
J gene: TRBJ2-7
D gene: .
CDR3 DNA: TGTGCCAGCAGCTTTGGGGGTCCCTACGAGCAGTACTTC
CDR3 protein: CASSFGGPYEQYF

V gene: TRBV5-4
clone size: .
J gene: TRBJ1-3
D gene: .
CDR3 DNA: TGTGCCAGCAGCTTGAGAGGCGTCGACTCTGGAAACACCATATATTTT
CDR3 protein: CASSLRGVDSGNTIYF

V gene: TRBV30
clone size: .
J gene: TRBJ2-7
D gene: TRBD2
CDR3 DNA: TGTGCCTGGAGGTCAAAGCGGGGGGGGCACTCCCACGAGCAGTACTTC
CDR3 protein: CAWRSKRGGHSHEQYF

V gene: TRBV30
clone size: .
J gene: TRBJ1-6
D gene: .
CDR3 DNA: TGTGCCTGGACCGGGACCCTTAATTCACCCCTCCACTTT
CDR3 protein: CAWTGTLNSPLHF

V gene: TRBV5-6
clone size: once
J gene: TRBJ1-2
D gene: TRBD1
CDR3 DNA: TGTGCCAGCAGCTTGGGGACAGGGCTAGTCTATGGCTACACCTTC
CDR3 protein: CASSLGTGLVYGYTF

V gene: TRBV4-1
clone size: .
J gene: TRBJ2-4
D gene: .
CDR3 DNA: TGCGCCAGCAGCCAACGGACTGAAGCCAAAAACATTCAGTACTTC
CDR3 protein: CASSQRTEAKNIQYF

V gene: TRBV29-1
clone size: .
J gene: TRBJ1-6
D gene: .
CDR3 DNA: TGCAGCGTCCCGACTCTGAGCTCCTATAATTCACCCCTCCACTTT
CDR3 protein: CSVPTLSSYNSPLHF

V gene: TRBV7-9
clone size: medium-sized
J gene: TRBJ1-1
D gene: .
CDR3 DNA: TGTGCCAGCAGCCAACAAGGTGGCACTGAAGCTTTCTTT
CDR3 protein: CASSQQGGTEAFF

V gene: TRBV7-2
clone size: .
J gene: TRBJ2-5
D gene: TRBD1
CDR3 DNA: TGTGCCAGCAGCTCCCAGGGGGCTGGGGGGGAGACCCAGTACTTC
CDR3 protein: CASSSQGAGGETQYF

V gene: TRBV18
clone size: .
J gene: TRBJ1-2
D gene: TRBD1
CDR3 DNA: TGTGCCAGCTCACCAGACAGGGGAGGCTATGGCTACACCTTC
CDR3 protein: CASSPDRGGYGYTF

V gene: TRBV6-1
clone size: once
J gene: TRBJ1-2
D gene: TRBD1
CDR3 DNA: TGTGCCAGCAGTGAGGGGACAGGGAAGTTAGCTAACTATGGCTACACCTTC
CDR3 protein: CASSEGTGKLANYGYTF

V gene: TRBV6-6
clone size: .
J gene: TRBJ2-7
D gene: TRBD1
CDR3 DNA: TGTGCCAGCAGGGGTAGACAGGGGCTGGGGGAGCAGTACTTC
CDR3 protein: CASRGRQGLGEQYF

V gene: TRBV5-1
clone size: .
J gene: TRBJ2-5
D gene: .
CDR3 DNA: TGCGCCAGCAGCAGCCCCAGGGGAAACCAAGAGACCCAGTACTTC
CDR3 protein: CASSSPRGNQETQYF

V gene: TRBV2
clone size: .
J gene: TRBJ1-2
D gene: .
CDR3 DNA: TGTGCCAGCAGTTCGGGGTTCTATGGTGGCTACACCTTC
CDR3 protein: CASSSGFYGGYTF

V gene: TRBV27
clone size: few
J gene: TRBJ2-7
D gene: TRBD1
CDR3 DNA: TGTGCCAGCATCTTTCGACAGGGGACAACCTACGAGCAGTACTTC
CDR3 protein: CASIFRQGTTYEQYF

V gene: TRBV29-1
clone size: .
J gene: TRBJ2-7
D gene: TRBD1
CDR3 DNA: TGCAGCGTTCTTTCCGGGACAGGGCCCTACGAGCAGTACTTC
CDR3 protein: CSVLSGTGPYEQYF

V gene: TRBV15
clone size: few
J gene: TRBJ2-6
D gene: .
CDR3 DNA: TGTGCCACCAGCAGAGGGAGCGTAATAAGCTCTGGGGCCAACGTCCTGACTTTC
CDR3 protein: CATSRGSVISSGANVLTF

V gene: TRBV19
clone size: .
J gene: TRBJ1-1
D gene: TRBD1
CDR3 DNA: TGTGCCAGTACTCTGGGACAGGGGAACACTGAAGCTTTCTTT
CDR3 protein: CASTLGQGNTEAFF